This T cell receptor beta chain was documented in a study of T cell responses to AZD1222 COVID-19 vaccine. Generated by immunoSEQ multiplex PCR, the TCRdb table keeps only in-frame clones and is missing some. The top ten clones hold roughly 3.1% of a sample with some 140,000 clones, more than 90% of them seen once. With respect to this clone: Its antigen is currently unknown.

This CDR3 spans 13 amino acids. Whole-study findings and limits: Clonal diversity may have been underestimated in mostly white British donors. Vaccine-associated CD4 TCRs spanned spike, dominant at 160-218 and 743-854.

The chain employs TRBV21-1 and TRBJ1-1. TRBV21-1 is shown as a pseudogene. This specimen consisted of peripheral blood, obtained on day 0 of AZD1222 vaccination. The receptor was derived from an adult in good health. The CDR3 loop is CASSKFIRTWAFF. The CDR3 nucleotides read TGTGCCAGCAGCAAATTTATTAGGACCTGGGCTTTCTTT.